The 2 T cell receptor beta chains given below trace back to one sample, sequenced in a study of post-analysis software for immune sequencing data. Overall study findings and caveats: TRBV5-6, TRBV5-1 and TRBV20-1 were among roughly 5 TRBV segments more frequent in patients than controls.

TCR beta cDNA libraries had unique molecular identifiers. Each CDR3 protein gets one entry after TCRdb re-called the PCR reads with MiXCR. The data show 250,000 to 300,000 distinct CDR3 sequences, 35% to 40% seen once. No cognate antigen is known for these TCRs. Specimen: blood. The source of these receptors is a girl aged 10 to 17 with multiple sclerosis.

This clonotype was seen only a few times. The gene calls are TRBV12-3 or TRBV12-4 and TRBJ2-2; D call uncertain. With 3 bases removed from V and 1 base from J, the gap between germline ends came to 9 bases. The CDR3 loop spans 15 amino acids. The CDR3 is CASSLLGVNTGELFF. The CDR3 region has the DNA TGTGCCAGCAGTTTGCTGGGCGTGAACACCGGGGAGCTGTTTTTT.

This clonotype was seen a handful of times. The CDR3 nucleotides are TGCAGTGCTAGACCATTGAGAGCGGGAGTATACAATGAGCAGTACTTC. Translated, it gives CSARPLRAGVYNEQYF. This chain links TRBV20-1 with TRBJ2-5; the match to TRBD2 covers 8 bases. CDR1 and CDR2 from the germline V gene are DFQATT and SNEGSKA (reference sequence). The ends lost 2 bases at V and 11 bases at J; junction bases unmatched: 19. CDR3 length: 16 amino acids.